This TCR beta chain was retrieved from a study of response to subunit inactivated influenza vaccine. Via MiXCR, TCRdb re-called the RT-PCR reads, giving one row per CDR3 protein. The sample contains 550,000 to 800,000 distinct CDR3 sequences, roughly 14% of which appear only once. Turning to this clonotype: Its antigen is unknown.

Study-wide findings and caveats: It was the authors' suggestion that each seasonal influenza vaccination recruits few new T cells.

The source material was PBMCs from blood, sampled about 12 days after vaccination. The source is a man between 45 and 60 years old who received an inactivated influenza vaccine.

In DNA, the CDR3 is TGTGCCAGCAGCGGGCACGGCAATGAGCAGTTCTTC. Encoded protein: CASSGHGNEQFF. The chain joins TRBV11-3 to TRBJ2-1; D call uncertain. The CDR3 totals 12 residues. The germline V gene encodes CDR1 SGHNT and CDR2 YENEEA. V dropped 5 bases and J dropped 6 bases, with 8 bases sitting between them.